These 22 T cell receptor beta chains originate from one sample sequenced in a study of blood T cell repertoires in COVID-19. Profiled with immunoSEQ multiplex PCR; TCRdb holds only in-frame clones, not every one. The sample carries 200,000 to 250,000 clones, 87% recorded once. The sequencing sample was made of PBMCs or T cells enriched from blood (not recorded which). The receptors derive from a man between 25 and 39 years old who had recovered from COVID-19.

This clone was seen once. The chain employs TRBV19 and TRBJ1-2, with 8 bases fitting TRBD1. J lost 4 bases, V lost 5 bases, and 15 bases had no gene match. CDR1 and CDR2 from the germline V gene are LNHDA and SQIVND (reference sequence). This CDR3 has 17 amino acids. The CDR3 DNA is TGTGCCAGTAGTGCCAGGGGGCAAAGTTTTAAGGGCTATGGCTACACCTTC. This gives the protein CASSARGQSFKGYGYTF.

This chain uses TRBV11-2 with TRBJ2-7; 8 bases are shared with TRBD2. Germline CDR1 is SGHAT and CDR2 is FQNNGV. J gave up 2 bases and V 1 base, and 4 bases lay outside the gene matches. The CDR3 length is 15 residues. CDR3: CASSLVPAGAYEQYF. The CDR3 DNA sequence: TGTGCCAGCAGCTTAGTCCCAGCGGGGGCCTACGAGCAGTACTTC.

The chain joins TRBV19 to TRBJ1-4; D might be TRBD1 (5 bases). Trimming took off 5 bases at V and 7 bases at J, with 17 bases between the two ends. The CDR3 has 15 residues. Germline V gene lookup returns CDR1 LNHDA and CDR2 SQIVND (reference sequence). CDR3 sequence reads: CASSARQLESEKLFF. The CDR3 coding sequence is TGTGCCAGTAGTGCCCGACAGTTAGAAAGTGAAAAACTGTTTTTT.

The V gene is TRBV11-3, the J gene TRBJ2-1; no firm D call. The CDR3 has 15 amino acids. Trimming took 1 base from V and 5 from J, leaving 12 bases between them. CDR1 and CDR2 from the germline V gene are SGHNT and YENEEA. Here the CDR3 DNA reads TGTGCCAGCAGCTTAGGTCCCTACCAAAACAATGAGCAGTTCTTC. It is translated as CASSLGPYQNNEQFF.

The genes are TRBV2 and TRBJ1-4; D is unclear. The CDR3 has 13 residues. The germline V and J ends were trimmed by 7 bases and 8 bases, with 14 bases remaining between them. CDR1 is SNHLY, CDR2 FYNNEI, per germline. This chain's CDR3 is CASTWILREKLFF. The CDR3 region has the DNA TGTGCCAGCACCTGGATATTGAGGGAAAAACTGTTTTTT.

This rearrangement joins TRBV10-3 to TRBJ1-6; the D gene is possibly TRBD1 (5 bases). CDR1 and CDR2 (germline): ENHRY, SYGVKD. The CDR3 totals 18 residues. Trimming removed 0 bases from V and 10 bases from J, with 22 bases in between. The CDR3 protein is CAISESASRLAGVSPLHF. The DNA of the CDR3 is TGTGCCATCAGTGAGTCGGCGTCGCGGTTGGCGGGGGTATCACCCCTCCACTTT.

CDR3 sequence reads: CASSSGKLFF. The CDR3 DNA sequence: TGTGCCAGCAGTTCGGGAAAACTGTTTTTT. The chain carries TRBV28 and TRBJ1-4; D is undetermined. There are 10 residues in the CDR3. Trimming pared 4 bases from V and 10 bases from J, leaving 4 bases between. Germline lookup yields CDR1 MDHEN and CDR2 SYDVKM.

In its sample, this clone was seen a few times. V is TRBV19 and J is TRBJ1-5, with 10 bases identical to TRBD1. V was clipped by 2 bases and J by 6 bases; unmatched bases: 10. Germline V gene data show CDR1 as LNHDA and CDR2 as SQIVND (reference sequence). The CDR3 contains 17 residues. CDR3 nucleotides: TGTGCCAGTAGTATACCGGGACAGGGGCAGTTGGGTCAGCCCCAGCATTTT. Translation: CASSIPGQGQLGQPQHF.

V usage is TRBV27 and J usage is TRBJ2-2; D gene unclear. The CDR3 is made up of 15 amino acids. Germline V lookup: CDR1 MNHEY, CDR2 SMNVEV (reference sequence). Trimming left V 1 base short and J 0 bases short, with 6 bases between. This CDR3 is CASSLWQTNTGELFF. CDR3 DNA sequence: TGTGCCAGCAGTTTATGGCAGACGAACACCGGGGAGCTGTTTTTT.

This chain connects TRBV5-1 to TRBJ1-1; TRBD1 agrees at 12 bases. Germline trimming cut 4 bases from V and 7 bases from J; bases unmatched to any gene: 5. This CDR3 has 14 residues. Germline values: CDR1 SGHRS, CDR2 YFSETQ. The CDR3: CASSPGQGAVEAFF. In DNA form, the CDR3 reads TGCGCCAGCAGCCCGGGACAGGGGGCGGTTGAAGCTTTCTTT. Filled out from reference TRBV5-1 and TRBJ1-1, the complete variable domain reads KAGVTQTPRYLIKTRGQQVTLSCSPISGHRSVSWYQQTPGQGLQFLFEYFSETQRNKGNFPGRFSGRQFSNSRSEMNVSTLELGDSALYLCASSPGQGAVEAFFGQGTRLTVV.

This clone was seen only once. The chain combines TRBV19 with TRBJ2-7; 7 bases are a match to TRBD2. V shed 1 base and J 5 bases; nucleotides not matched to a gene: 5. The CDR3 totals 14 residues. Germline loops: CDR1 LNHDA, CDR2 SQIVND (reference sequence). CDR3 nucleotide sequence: TGTGCCAGTAGTATAGGCGGGAGCTTTGACGAGCAGTACTTC. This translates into CASSIGGSFDEQYF.

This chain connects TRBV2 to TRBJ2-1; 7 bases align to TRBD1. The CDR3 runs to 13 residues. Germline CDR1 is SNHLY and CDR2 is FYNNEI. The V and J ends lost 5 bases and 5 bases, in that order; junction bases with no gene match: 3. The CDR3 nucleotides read TGTGCCAGCAGTAGGGGGCGGGACAATGAGCAGTTCTTC. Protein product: CASSRGRDNEQFF.

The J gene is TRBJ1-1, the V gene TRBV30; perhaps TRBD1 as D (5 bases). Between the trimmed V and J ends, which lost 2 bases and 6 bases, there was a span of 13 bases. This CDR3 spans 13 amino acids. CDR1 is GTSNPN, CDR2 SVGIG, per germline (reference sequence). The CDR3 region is CAWSTLSGAEAFF. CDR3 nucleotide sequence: TGTGCCTGGAGTACCCTCTCGGGGGCTGAAGCTTTCTTT.

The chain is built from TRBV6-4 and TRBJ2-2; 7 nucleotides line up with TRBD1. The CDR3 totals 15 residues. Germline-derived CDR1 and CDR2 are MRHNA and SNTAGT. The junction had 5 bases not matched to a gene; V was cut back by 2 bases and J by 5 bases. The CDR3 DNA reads TGTGCCAGCAGTGACGAGGGGGCGCCTACCGGGGAGCTGTTTTTT. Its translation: CASSDEGAPTGELFF.

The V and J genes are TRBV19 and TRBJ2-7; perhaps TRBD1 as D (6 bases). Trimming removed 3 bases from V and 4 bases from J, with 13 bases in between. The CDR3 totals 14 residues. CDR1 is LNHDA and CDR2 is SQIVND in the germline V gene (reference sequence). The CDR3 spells CASSIFTGTYEQYF. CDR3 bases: TGTGCCAGTAGTATCTTTACAGGGACGTACGAGCAGTACTTC.

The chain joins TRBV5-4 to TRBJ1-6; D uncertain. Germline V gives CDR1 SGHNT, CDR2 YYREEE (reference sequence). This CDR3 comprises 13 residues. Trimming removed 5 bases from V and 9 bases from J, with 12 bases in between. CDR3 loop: CASRPIPGSPLHF. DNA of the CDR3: TGTGCCAGCAGACCCATACCCGGTTCACCCCTCCACTTT.

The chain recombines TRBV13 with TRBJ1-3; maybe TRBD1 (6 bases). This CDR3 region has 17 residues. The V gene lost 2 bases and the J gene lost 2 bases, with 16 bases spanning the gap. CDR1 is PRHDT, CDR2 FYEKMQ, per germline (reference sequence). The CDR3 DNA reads TGTGCCAGCAGCTTACCGCCCCAGGGGATGCCTGGAAACACCATATATTTT. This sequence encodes CASSLPPQGMPGNTIYF.

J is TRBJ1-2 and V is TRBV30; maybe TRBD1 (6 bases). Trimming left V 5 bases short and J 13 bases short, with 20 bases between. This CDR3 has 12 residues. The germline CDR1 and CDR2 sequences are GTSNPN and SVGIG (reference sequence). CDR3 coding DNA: TGTGCCTGGGGAACAGGGTATCTTCTTTCCACCTTC. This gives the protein CAWGTGYLLSTF.

CDR3 amino acids: CASSQEGHEQFF. The CDR3 nucleotides read TGCGCCAGCAGCCAAGAGGGCCATGAGCAGTTCTTC. V usage is TRBV4-1 and J usage is TRBJ2-1, with no clear D. V lost 0 bases, J lost 8 bases, and 5 bases lay in between. From germline, CDR1 is MGHRA and CDR2 YSYEKL. CDR3 size: 12 residues.

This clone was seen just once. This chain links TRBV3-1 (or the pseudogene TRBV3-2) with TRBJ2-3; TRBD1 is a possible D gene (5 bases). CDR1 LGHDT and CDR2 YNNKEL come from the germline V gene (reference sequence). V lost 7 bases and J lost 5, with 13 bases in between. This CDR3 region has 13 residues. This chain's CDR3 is CASNRWQGDTQYF. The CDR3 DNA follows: TGTGCCAGCAATCGGTGGCAGGGAGATACGCAGTATTTT.

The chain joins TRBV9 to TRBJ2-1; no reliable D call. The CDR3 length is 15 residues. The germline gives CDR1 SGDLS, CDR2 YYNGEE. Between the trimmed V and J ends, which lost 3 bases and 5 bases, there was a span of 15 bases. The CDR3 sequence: CASSGPTGAHNEQFF. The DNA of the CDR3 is TGTGCCAGCAGCGGACCGACCGGAGCGCACAATGAGCAGTTCTTC.

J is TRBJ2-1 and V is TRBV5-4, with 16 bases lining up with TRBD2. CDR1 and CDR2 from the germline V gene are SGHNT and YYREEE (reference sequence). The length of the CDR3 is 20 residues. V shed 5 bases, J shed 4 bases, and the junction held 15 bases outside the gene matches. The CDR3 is CASRDRMGLAGGPEYNEQFF. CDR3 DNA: TGTGCCAGCAGGGATAGAATGGGACTAGCGGGAGGGCCAGAGTACAATGAGCAGTTCTTC.